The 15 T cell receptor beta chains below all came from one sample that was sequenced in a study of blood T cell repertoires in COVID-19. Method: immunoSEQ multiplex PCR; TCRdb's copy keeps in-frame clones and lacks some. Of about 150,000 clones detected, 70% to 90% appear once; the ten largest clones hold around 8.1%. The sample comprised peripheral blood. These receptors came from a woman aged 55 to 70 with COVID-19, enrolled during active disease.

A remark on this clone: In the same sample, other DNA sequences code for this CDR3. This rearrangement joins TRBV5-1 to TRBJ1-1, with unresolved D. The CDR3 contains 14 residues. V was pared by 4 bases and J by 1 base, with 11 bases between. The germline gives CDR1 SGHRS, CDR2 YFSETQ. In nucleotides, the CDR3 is TGCGCCAGCAGCCTGCGGTCTAGGAACACTGAAGCTTTCTTT. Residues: CASSLRSRNTEAFF.

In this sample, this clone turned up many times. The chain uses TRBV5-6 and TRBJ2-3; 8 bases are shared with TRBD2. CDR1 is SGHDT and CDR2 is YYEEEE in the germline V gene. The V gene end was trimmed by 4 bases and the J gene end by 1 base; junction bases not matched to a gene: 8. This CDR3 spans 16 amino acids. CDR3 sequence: CASSLGRGARTDTQYF. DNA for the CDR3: TGTGCCAGCAGCCTCGGGCGGGGGGCCCGCACAGATACGCAGTATTTT.

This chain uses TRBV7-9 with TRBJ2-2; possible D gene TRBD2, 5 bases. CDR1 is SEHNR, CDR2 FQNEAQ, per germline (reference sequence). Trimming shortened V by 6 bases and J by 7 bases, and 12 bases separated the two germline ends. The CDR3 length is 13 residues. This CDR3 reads CASSRGIFGELFF. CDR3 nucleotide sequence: TGTGCCAGCAGTCGAGGGATTTTCGGGGAGCTGTTTTTT.

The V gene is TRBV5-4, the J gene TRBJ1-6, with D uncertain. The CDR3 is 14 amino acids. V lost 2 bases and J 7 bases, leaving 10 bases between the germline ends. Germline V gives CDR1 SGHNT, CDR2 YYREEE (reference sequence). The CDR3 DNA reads TGTGCCAGCAGCTTAGTTACCGAGAATTCACCCCTCCACTTT. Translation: CASSLVTENSPLHF. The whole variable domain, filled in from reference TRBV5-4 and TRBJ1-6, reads ETGVTQSPTHLIKTRGQQVTLRCSSQSGHNTVSWYQQALGQGPQFIFQYYREEENGRGNFPPRFSGLQFPNYSSELNVNALELDDSALYLCASSLVTENSPLHFGNGTRLTVT.

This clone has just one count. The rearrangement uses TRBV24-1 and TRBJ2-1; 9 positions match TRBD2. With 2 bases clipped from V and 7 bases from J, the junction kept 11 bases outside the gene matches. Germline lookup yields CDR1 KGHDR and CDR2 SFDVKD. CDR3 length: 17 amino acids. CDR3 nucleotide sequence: TGTGCCACCAGTGATTCCGCAGAAGCGGGAGGAAAAAATGAGCAGTTCTTC. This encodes CATSDSAEAGGKNEQFF.

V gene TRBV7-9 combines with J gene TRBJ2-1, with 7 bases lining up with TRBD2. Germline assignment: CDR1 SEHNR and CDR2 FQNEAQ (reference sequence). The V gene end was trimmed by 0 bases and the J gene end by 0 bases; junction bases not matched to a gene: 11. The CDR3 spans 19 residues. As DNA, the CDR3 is TGTGCCAGCAGCTTAGCGGGAGGGCCTTCACTATTCTCCTACAATGAGCAGTTCTTC. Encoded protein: CASSLAGGPSLFSYNEQFF.

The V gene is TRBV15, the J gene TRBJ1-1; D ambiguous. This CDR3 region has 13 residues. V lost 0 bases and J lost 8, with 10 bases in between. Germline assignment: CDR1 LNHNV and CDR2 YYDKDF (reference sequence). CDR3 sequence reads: CATSRDLGSEAFF. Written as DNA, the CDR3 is TGTGCCACCAGCAGAGATCTAGGATCCGAAGCTTTCTTT.

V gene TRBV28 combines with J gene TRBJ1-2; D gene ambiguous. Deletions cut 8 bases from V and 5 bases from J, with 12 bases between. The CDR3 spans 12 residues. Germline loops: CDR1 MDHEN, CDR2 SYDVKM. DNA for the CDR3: TGTGCCAGCTCCCGTAGGGAGTATGGCTACACCTTC. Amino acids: CASSRREYGYTF.

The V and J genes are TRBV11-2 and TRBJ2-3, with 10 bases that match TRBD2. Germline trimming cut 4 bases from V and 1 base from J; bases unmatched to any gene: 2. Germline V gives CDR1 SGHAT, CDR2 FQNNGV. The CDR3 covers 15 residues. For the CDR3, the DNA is TGTGCCAGCAGCTATCTAGCGGGGGGCACAGATACGCAGTATTTT. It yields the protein CASSYLAGGTDTQYF.

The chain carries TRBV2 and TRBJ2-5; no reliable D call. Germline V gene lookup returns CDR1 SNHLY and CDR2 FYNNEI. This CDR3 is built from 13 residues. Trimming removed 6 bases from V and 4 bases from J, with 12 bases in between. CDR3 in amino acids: CASSVQWSETQYF. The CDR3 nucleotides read TGTGCCAGCAGCGTACAGTGGTCAGAGACCCAGTACTTC.

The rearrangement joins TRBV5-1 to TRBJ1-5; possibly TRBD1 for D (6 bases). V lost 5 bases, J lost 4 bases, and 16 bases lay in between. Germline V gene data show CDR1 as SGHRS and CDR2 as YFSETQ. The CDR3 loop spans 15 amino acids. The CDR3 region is CASSRDGQINQPQHF. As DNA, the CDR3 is TGCGCCAGCAGTCGTGACGGACAGATTAATCAGCCCCAGCATTTT.

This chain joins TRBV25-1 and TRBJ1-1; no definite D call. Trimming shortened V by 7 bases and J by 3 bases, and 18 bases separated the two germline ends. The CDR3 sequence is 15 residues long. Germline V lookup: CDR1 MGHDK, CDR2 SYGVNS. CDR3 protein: CASTTRDNRDTEAFF. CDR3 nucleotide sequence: TGTGCCAGCACCACCCGTGATAATAGAGACACTGAAGCTTTCTTT.

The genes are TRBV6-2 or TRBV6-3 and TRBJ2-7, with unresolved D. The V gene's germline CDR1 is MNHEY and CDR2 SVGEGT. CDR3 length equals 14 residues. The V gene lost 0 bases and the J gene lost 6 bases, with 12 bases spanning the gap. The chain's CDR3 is CASSYSNSIGEQYF. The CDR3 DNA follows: TGTGCCAGCAGTTACTCGAATAGCATTGGCGAGCAGTACTTC.

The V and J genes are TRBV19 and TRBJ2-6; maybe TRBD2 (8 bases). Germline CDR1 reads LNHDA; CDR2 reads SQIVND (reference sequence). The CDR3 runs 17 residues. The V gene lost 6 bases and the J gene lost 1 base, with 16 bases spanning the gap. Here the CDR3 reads CASRPTGTSSGANVLTF. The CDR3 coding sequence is TGTGCCAGTAGGCCGACAGGGACTAGTTCTGGGGCCAACGTCCTGACTTTC.

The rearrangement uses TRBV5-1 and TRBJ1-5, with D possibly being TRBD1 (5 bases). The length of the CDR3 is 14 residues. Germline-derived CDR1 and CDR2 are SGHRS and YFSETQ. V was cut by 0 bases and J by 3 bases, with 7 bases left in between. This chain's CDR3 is CASSLEGNNQPQHF. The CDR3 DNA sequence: TGCGCCAGCAGCTTGGAGGGGAACAATCAGCCCCAGCATTTT.